The next 18 T cell receptor beta chains were all read from a single sample in a study of blood T cell repertoires in COVID-19. The table came from immunoSEQ multiplex PCR; TCRdb's copy has only in-frame clones and leaves some out. The table has about 36,000 clones, roughly 90% seen once. The sequencing input was peripheral blood. These receptors were collected from a man in his 60s with acute or convalescent COVID-19.

This rearrangement joins TRBV20-1 to TRBJ2-1; maybe TRBD1 (6 bases). The CDR3 has 13 residues. Germline loops: CDR1 DFQATT, CDR2 SNEGSKA (reference sequence). Trimming took off 3 bases at V and 9 bases at J, with 15 bases between the two ends. For the CDR3, the DNA is TGCAGTGCTAGTAGGGGGTTTTTGGGTGAGCAGTTCTTC. It is translated as CSASRGFLGEQFF.

The V and J genes are TRBV28 and TRBJ2-4; weak D call: TRBD1 (5 bases). This CDR3 region has 14 residues. CDR1 is MDHEN, CDR2 SYDVKM, per germline. Deletions cut 6 bases from V and 7 bases from J, with 16 bases between. CDR3 region: CASRRPQGANIQYF. The CDR3 nucleotides read TGTGCCAGCAGGCGTCCCCAAGGGGCGAACATTCAGTACTTC.

This clone has more than one count but fewer than ten. J is TRBJ2-1 and V is TRBV19, with a possible D match to TRBD1 (6 bases). The V gene lost 3 bases and the J gene lost 2 bases, with 11 bases spanning the gap. There are 15 residues in the CDR3. CDR1 and CDR2 from the germline V gene are LNHDA and SQIVND (reference sequence). CDR3 sequence (DNA): TGTGCCAGTAGTATCTCACAGGGCCCCTACAATGAGCAGTTCTTC. Its translation is CASSISQGPYNEQFF.

J is TRBJ2-7 and V is TRBV19; 8 positions match TRBD1. Germline V gives CDR1 LNHDA, CDR2 SQIVND (reference sequence). The CDR3 length is 14 residues. V trimming: 5 bases; J trimming: 2 bases; junction bases outside the gene matches: 5. As DNA, the CDR3 is TGTGCCAGTAGTCCTGGACAGGGTCCCTACGAGCAGTACTTC. This encodes CASSPGQGPYEQYF. The full variable domain, its missing parts supplied by reference TRBV19 and TRBJ2-7, is DGGITQSPKYLFRKEGQNVTLSCEQNLNHDAMYWYRQDPGQGLRLIYYSQIVNDFQKGDIAEGYSVSREKKESFPLTVTSAQKNPTAFYLCASSPGQGPYEQYFGPGTRLTVT.

In this sample, this clone turned up once. The chain is built from TRBV6-2 or TRBV6-3 and TRBJ2-2; D is ambiguous. Germline loops: CDR1 MNHEY, CDR2 SVGEGT. CDR3 length: 15 residues. V lost 2 bases to trimming and J lost 4 bases, with 11 bases between them. The CDR3 sequence: CASSYPGRSTGELFF. Written as DNA, the CDR3 is TGTGCCAGCAGTTACCCAGGAAGGTCCACCGGGGAGCTGTTTTTT.

This chain connects TRBV5-1 to TRBJ2-5, with D possibly matching TRBD1 (5 bases). Trimming pared 2 bases from V and 5 bases from J, leaving 10 bases between. Looked up from germline, CDR1 is SGHRS and CDR2 is YFSETQ. This CDR3 has 13 residues. The CDR3 DNA reads as TGCGCCAGCAGCTTCGCAGGGCGGGAGACCCAGTACTTC. It is translated as CASSFAGRETQYF.

The V and J genes are TRBV7-6 and TRBJ1-6, with 8 bases fitting TRBD1. Germline V gene lookup returns CDR1 SGHVS and CDR2 FNYEAQ. J was trimmed by 7 bases and V by 5 bases; bases with no gene match: 7. There are 15 residues in the CDR3. The CDR3 nucleotides read TGTGCCAGCAGCACAGACAGGGGAAGGAATTCACCCCTCCACTTT. Its protein product is CASSTDRGRNSPLHF.

The V call is TRBV11-2, the J call TRBJ1-1; possible D gene TRBD1, 6 bases. The length of the CDR3 is 15 residues. The germline V gene encodes CDR1 SGHAT and CDR2 FQNNGV. The V and J ends lost 4 bases and 1 base respectively, with 13 bases between them. Here the CDR3 reads CASSYRGGPNTEAFF. CDR3 bases: TGTGCCAGCAGCTACCGGGGGGGGCCGAACACTGAAGCTTTCTTT.

This rearrangement joins TRBV6-2 or TRBV6-3 to TRBJ2-2; 10 bases map to TRBD1. Trimming removed 5 bases from V and 6 bases from J; junction bases left unmatched: 6. The CDR3 extends over 15 amino acids. CDR1 and CDR2 (germline): MNHEY, SVGEGT. Here the CDR3 reads CASSRTGTGAGELFF. The CDR3 region has the DNA TGTGCCAGCAGTCGAACCGGGACAGGGGCCGGGGAGCTGTTTTTT.

The V gene is TRBV7-9, the J gene TRBJ1-2, with 11 bases matching TRBD1. CDR1 is SEHNR, CDR2 FQNEAQ, per germline (reference sequence). This CDR3 comprises 15 residues. The trim removed 1 base at V and 4 bases at J, leaving 2 bases unmatched. CDR3 amino acids: CASSLVGTGGYGYTF. CDR3 sequence (DNA): TGTGCCAGCAGCTTAGTCGGGACAGGGGGCTATGGCTACACCTTC.

The chain recombines TRBV6-6 with TRBJ1-2, with a weak D call TRBD1 (6 bases). V was shortened by 5 bases and J by 5 bases, with 12 bases between the two germline ends. Germline values: CDR1 MNHNY, CDR2 SVGAGI (reference sequence). The CDR3 totals 13 residues. CDR3 in DNA: TGTGCCAGCAGTCGCGGACAGTATTATGGCTACACCTTC. This gives the protein CASSRGQYYGYTF.

This sequence joins TRBV11-3 and TRBJ2-2, with 7 nucleotides matching TRBD2. From germline, CDR1 is SGHNT and CDR2 YENEEA. CDR3 length: 16 residues. The V gene end was trimmed by 3 bases and the J gene end by 6 bases; junction bases not matched to a gene: 10. CDR3 DNA: TGTGCCAGCAGCTTTTCTACAGCGGGATGGTCCGGGGAGCTGTTTTTT. Protein sequence: CASSFSTAGWSGELFF. The full variable domain, rest sourced from reference TRBV11-3 and TRBJ2-2, is EAGVVQSPRYKIIEKKQPVAFWCNPISGHNTLYWYLQNLGQGPELLIRYENEEAVDDSQLPKDRFSAERLKGVDSTLKIQPAELGDSAVYLCASSFSTAGWSGELFFGEGSRLTVL.

The CDR3 loop reads CASSPGRVGQPQHF. CDR3 nucleotides: TGTGCCAGCTCACCAGGGCGGGTGGGTCAGCCCCAGCATTTT. The J gene is TRBJ1-5, the V gene TRBV18; D remains ambiguous. Germline V gene sequence: CDR1 KGHSH, CDR2 LQKENI. Trimming took off 2 bases at V and 6 bases at J, with 11 bases between the two ends. This CDR3 has 14 amino acids.

The CDR3 DNA reads TGCGCCAGCAGCTTGAGTGCCCCCTCGGGCACTGAAGCTTTCTTT. The encoded protein is CASSLSAPSGTEAFF. The chain carries TRBV5-1 and TRBJ1-1; D gene unclear. There are 15 residues in the CDR3. Per germline, CDR1 SGHRS and CDR2 YFSETQ. V was trimmed by 1 base and J by 4 bases, leaving 14 bases between them. Complete variable domain (other parts from reference TRBV5-1 and TRBJ1-1): KAGVTQTPRYLIKTRGQQVTLSCSPISGHRSVSWYQQTPGQGLQFLFEYFSETQRNKGNFPGRFSGRQFSNSRSEMNVSTLELGDSALYLCASSLSAPSGTEAFFGQGTRLTVV.

This clone was found a few times. The chain recombines TRBV5-1 with TRBJ1-1; D remains ambiguous. CDR1 and CDR2 from the germline V gene are SGHRS and YFSETQ. There are 13 residues in the CDR3. V lost 3 bases to trimming and J lost 7 bases, with 13 bases between them. In DNA form, the CDR3 reads TGCGCCAGCAGCTCCGAGGTAACGGGTGAAGCTTTCTTT. It codes for CASSSEVTGEAFF.

V usage is TRBV24-1 and J usage is TRBJ2-5; TRBD1 agrees at 9 bases. Germline assignment: CDR1 KGHDR and CDR2 SFDVKD. The CDR3 covers 14 residues. With 8 bases clipped from V and 2 bases from J, the junction kept 5 bases outside the gene matches. The CDR3 region is CATMDRGGQETQYF. The CDR3 DNA sequence: TGTGCCACCATGGACAGGGGCGGACAAGAGACCCAGTACTTC.

The sample holds one count of this clone. The rearrangement uses TRBV19 and TRBJ2-1; weak D call: TRBD1 (6 bases). The CDR3 is 16 amino acids. Germline V CDR1 and CDR2: LNHDA, SQIVND (reference sequence). The V and J ends lost 5 bases and 0 bases respectively, with 14 bases between them. The CDR3: CASSPIQGPSYNEQFF. The CDR3 bases are TGTGCCAGTAGTCCAATACAGGGTCCCTCCTACAATGAGCAGTTCTTC.

The V call is TRBV6-5, the J call TRBJ1-2, with a possible D match to TRBD1 (6 bases). From germline, CDR1 is MNHEY and CDR2 SVGAGI. V lost 9 bases and J 7 bases, leaving 24 bases between the germline ends. The CDR3 extends over 15 amino acids. This CDR3 reads CARGGGDINWGGYTF. The CDR3 coding sequence is TGTGCCAGAGGAGGGGGGGACATAAATTGGGGTGGCTACACCTTC.